Below, one T cell receptor (beta chain) is given with its context. Its antigen is undetermined. These data belong to a study of T-cell memory formation after mild COVID-19. Across the study: The two donors had largely donor-specific TCR clusters. General study findings and limits: Day 15 to 85 contractors were CD4/CD8 balanced; later expanders leaned CD4+. Mainly CM and EM harbored the contracting CD4+ clones; mainly EMRA harbored the CD8+ ones.

V was shortened by 2 bases and J by 6 bases, with 11 bases between the two germline ends. The CDR3 loop spans 13 amino acids. Germline values: CDR1 KGHSH, CDR2 LQKENI. TCR alpha and TCR beta cDNA libraries with sample barcodes and UMIs came from 5'RACE using constant-segment primers. MiXCR, applied by TCRdb to the 5' RACE reads, yields one record per CDR3 protein. This table holds around 150,000 distinct CDR3 sequences, roughly 15% found once. Input material: PBMCs or a T cell subset sorted from them (not recorded which). The sequence was obtained from an adult woman who had mild COVID-19 (a few samples of this study predate the infection). Cell type and time point are not known. The chain carries TRBV18 and TRBJ2-7, with D uncertain. This CDR3 is CASSPISGGEQYF. CDR3 sequence (DNA): TGTGCCAGCTCACCAATTTCAGGCGGCGAGCAGTACTTC.